This is a list of T cell receptor beta chains from one sample in a study of T-cell reconstitution after alpha-beta-depleted transplantation in children. TCRdb called the PCR reads again in MiXCR, with one record for every CDR3 protein. In the table there are more than 90,000 distinct CDR3 sequences, roughly 8.4% of which are singletons. The starting material was PBMCs from the stem cell graft donor, obtained from the stem cell graft. These receptors all come from a human donor who donated a stem cell graft to a child with congenital amegakaryocytic thrombocytopenia. Both conserved end residues are part of each CDR3. The order of the fields is J gene, V gene, clone size, D gene, CDR3 protein, CDR3 DNA. D genes are given only for firm matches. Rows may omit the clone size; those that give it use once, few, many or a size class.

TRBJ1-6,TRBV5-1,many,TRBD1,CASSLALQGYSPLHF,TGCGCCAGCAGCTTGGCCCTACAGGGGTATTCACCCCTCCACTTT
TRBJ1-4,TRBV11-2,many,NA,CASSLGMRGAGEKLFF,TGTGCCAGCAGCTTGGGGATGAGGGGGGCTGGGGAAAAACTGTTTTTT
TRBJ2-7,TRBV5-1,many,NA,CASSLDGREYEQYF,TGCGCCAGCAGCTTGGATGGCAGGGAATACGAGCAGTACTTC
TRBJ2-2,TRBV3-1,many,NA,CASSQTPQAGELFF,TGTGCCAGCAGCCAGACCCCTCAAGCCGGGGAGCTGTTTTTT
TRBJ2-3,TRBV7-9,many,NA,CASRDGRTDTQYF,TGTGCCAGCAGAGACGGGCGCACAGATACGCAGTATTTT
TRBJ2-3,TRBV29-1,many,TRBD2,CSVATGGDTDTQYF,TGCAGCGTTGCTACGGGAGGGGACACAGATACGCAGTATTTT
TRBJ1-3,TRBV3-1,many,TRBD1,CASSPGTASGNTIYF,TGTGCCAGCAGCCCCGGGACAGCCTCTGGAAACACCATATATTTT
TRBJ2-7,TRBV20-1,many,TRBD2,CSARDRLAWEYEQYF,TGCAGTGCTAGAGACAGACTAGCGTGGGAGTACGAGCAGTACTTC
TRBJ2-1,TRBV11-1,many,TRBD2,CASSYGTSGEGEQFF,TGTGCCAGCAGCTACGGGACTAGCGGGGAGGGTGAGCAGTTCTTC
TRBJ2-3,TRBV10-3,many,TRBD2,CAVGTSGSTDTQYF,TGTGCCGTCGGGACTAGCGGGAGCACAGATACGCAGTATTTT
TRBJ2-5,TRBV12-3/TRBV12-4,many,NA,CASSYNEGRSETQYF,TGTGCCAGCAGTTACAACGAGGGGCGATCGGAGACCCAGTACTTC
TRBJ1-1,TRBV4-1,many,TRBD1,CASSPGQGKTEAFF,TGCGCCAGCAGCCCGGGACAGGGCAAAACTGAAGCTTTCTTT
TRBJ2-2,TRBV7-9,many,TRBD1,CASSLVGQHTGELFF,TGTGCCAGCAGCTTAGTGGGACAGCACACCGGGGAGCTGTTTTTT
TRBJ1-6,TRBV3-1,many,NA,CASSLGESPLHF,TGTGCCAGCAGCCTCGGTGAATCACCCCTCCACTTT
TRBJ2-1,TRBV20-1,many,TRBD2,CSARDRSAGGPLF,TGCAGTGCTAGAGATCGTTCAGCGGGAGGGCCGCTCTTC
TRBJ2-3,TRBV20-1,many,TRBD2,CSAGGGVAPDTQYF,TGCAGTGCGGGCGGGGGAGTTGCACCAGATACGCAGTATTTT
TRBJ1-6,TRBV5-1,NA,TRBD1,CASSSTGVYNSPLHF,TGCGCCAGCAGCTCCACAGGGGTCTATAATTCACCCCTCCACTTT
TRBJ1-1,TRBV5-1,many,NA,CASSLGDTEAFF,TGCGCCAGCAGCTTGGGGGACACTGAAGCTTTCTTT
TRBJ1-1,TRBV29-1,many,NA,CSATRGSSYTEAFF,TGCAGCGCCACCCGTGGCAGTTCTTACACTGAAGCTTTCTTT
TRBJ2-3,TRBV20-1,NA,NA,CSARDWEPDTQYF,TGCAGTGCTCGGGACTGGGAACCAGATACGCAGTATTTT
TRBJ2-2,TRBV7-7,many,NA,CASSLSGVTGELFF,TGTGCCAGCAGCTTATCAGGGGTCACCGGGGAGCTGTTTTTT
TRBJ2-5,TRBV20-1,many,TRBD2,CSARRGGSSQETQYF,TGCAGTGCTAGAAGGGGCGGGAGTTCACAAGAGACCCAGTACTTC
TRBJ2-1,TRBV11-2,many,NA,CASSYRGAFPHNEQFF,TGTGCCAGCAGTTATCGCGGAGCCTTCCCCCACAATGAGCAGTTCTTC
TRBJ2-7,TRBV5-6,NA,NA,CASSPGLSSYEQYF,TGTGCCAGCAGCCCCGGACTTTCCTCCTACGAGCAGTACTTC
TRBJ2-4,TRBV5-1,many,NA,CASSELTGLAKNIQYF,TGCGCCAGCAGCGAGTTGACAGGATTAGCCAAAAACATTCAGTACTTC
TRBJ1-1,TRBV3-1,many,NA,CASSQGPPTEAFF,TGTGCCAGCAGCCAAGGCCCCCCCACTGAAGCTTTCTTT
TRBJ1-5,TRBV10-2,many,TRBD1,CASRQTGLGNQPQHF,TGCGCCAGCAGACAGACAGGGTTGGGCAATCAGCCCCAGCATTTT
TRBJ2-2,TRBV10-3,many,NA,CAISELSLYTGELFF,TGTGCCATCAGTGAATTGTCCTTATACACCGGGGAGCTGTTTTTT
TRBJ2-3,TRBV7-2,many,NA,CASSLANRGTDTQYF,TGTGCCAGCAGCTTAGCAAACAGGGGCACAGATACGCAGTATTTT
TRBJ2-5,TRBV9,many,TRBD2,CASSEPSIGGRGTQYF,TGTGCCAGCAGCGAGCCAAGTATCGGCGGGAGGGGGACCCAGTACTTC
TRBJ2-7,TRBV4-1,many,TRBD2,CASSQAGGKDEQYF,TGCGCCAGCAGCCAAGCGGGGGGAAAGGACGAGCAGTACTTC
TRBJ1-1,TRBV5-6,many,TRBD1,CASSSTGQGALNTEAFF,TGTGCCAGCAGCTCGACGGGACAGGGGGCCTTGAACACTGAAGCTTTCTTT
TRBJ2-7,TRBV24-1,many,TRBD1,CATTAQGAGGIKDF,TGTGCCACCACCGCCCAGGGGGCAGGGGGAATTAAGGACTTC
TRBJ1-3,TRBV7-9,many,TRBD1,CASSEGQGARGNTIYF,TGTGCCAGCAGCGAAGGACAGGGGGCAAGAGGAAACACCATATATTTT
TRBJ2-5,TRBV5-5,many,TRBD1,CASSFRDRGQETQYF,TGTGCCAGCAGCTTCCGGGACAGGGGACAAGAGACCCAGTACTTC
TRBJ1-4,TRBV28,many,NA,CASFPGRGEKLFF,TGTGCCAGCTTTCCGGGGAGGGGAGAAAAACTGTTTTTT
TRBJ2-7,TRBV18,many,TRBD1,CASSPGTGIYEQYF,TGTGCCAGCTCACCGGGGACAGGGATCTACGAGCAGTACTTC
TRBJ2-1,TRBV20-1,many,TRBD2,CSARGLAGGVEQFF,TGCAGTGCTAGAGGACTAGCGGGGGGGGTTGAGCAGTTCTTC
TRBJ1-1,TRBV6-6,many,NA,CASSYLPTGYTEAFF,TGTGCCAGCAGTTACTTACCAACAGGGTACACTGAAGCTTTCTTT
TRBJ2-5,TRBV5-5,many,TRBD1,CASSLAPGQGLQETQYF,TGTGCCAGCAGCTTGGCACCGGGACAGGGCCTTCAAGAGACCCAGTACTTC
TRBJ2-3,TRBV18,many,NA,CASSPLAGRGTDTQYF,TGTGCCAGCTCACCACTGGCCGGAAGGGGCACAGATACGCAGTATTTT
TRBJ2-7,TRBV3-1,many,TRBD1,CASSGTGGYEQYF,TGTGCCAGCAGTGGGACAGGGGGATACGAGCAGTACTTC
TRBJ1-5,TRBV15,many,TRBD1,CATGRDRDYQPQHF,TGTGCCACCGGACGGGACAGGGATTATCAGCCCCAGCATTTT
TRBJ1-2,TRBV28,many,TRBD1,CASRQGASGYTF,TGTGCCAGTCGACAGGGGGCGAGTGGCTACACCTTC
TRBJ1-1,TRBV7-6,NA,NA,CASSPGGNSAEAFF,TGTGCCAGCAGCCCCGGGGGGAATTCCGCTGAAGCTTTCTTT
TRBJ1-5,TRBV20-1,many,NA,CSAATGTNQPQHF,TGCAGTGCGGCCACCGGGACAAATCAGCCCCAGCATTTT
TRBJ2-7,TRBV7-6,few,NA,CASSLGVPGTYEQYF,TGTGCCAGCAGCTTAGGAGTCCCAGGGACCTACGAGCAGTACTTC
TRBJ1-2,TRBV7-2,many,NA,CASSFTGTSGYTF,TGTGCCAGCAGCTTCACAGGGACTAGCGGCTACACCTTC
TRBJ2-5,TRBV10-3,many,NA,CAISYQGRRETQYF,TGTGCCATCAGTTACCAGGGGCGGCGCGAGACCCAGTACTTC